Detailed here is one TCR beta chain. The target antigen is unknown. This entry belongs to a study of T cells expressing NK-cell markers. Looking at the study overall: Repertoire data for TCR beta were derived from sorted T cells (CD3+CD56+NKG2C+, CD3+CD56+NKG2C- and CD3+CD56-NKG2C+). Findings and limits, study-wide: NKG2C+ dominant clonotypes from 6 or 7 donors made up roughly 1.0-8% of CD8+ T cells.

Template switching by 5'RACE with UMIs generated the TCR beta cDNA. TCRdb re-analyzed the 5' RACE reads; it lists each CDR3 protein once, without DNA. This sample's table has a few hundred thousand distinct CDR3 sequences. CDR1 is SGDLS and CDR2 is YYNGEE in the germline V gene. This CDR3 has 17 amino acids. The specimen sequenced was blood T cells: a sorted CD56 or NKG2C T cell subset, CD4+ or CD8+ T cells, or bulk PBMC T cells (not recorded which). This receptor was identified in a man aged 18 to 30 in good health. The genes are TRBV9 and TRBJ2-1; with no DNA, the TCRdb D assignment of TRBD2 cannot be verified. CDR3 loop: CASSVVSSGSAYNEQFF.